This T cell receptor beta chain was found in a study of T cell repertoires in cytomegalovirus infection. Background on the study: Public TCR beta signatures marked donors with CMV infection and the matching HLA. Study-wide findings and caveats: Dominating the ex vivo response were HLA-C-restricted CMV-specific TCR beta clonotypes.

This clonotype was counted a few times. Its antigen is currently unknown. TCRdb reanalysed the reads using MiXCR and keeps one entry per CDR3 protein. The sample gives about a million distinct CDR3 sequences, roughly 31% of which show up once; roughly 13% is in the top ten. The specimen was cultured CD8+ T cells from PBMCs, collected from culture after CMV antigen stimulation. The receptor was derived from a human donor in good health (CMV status not recorded). Some clones in this sample may be carry-over from other donors' samples.

The CDR3 DNA reads as TGTGCCAGCAGTTTGGAAAGCGGCTCGGGATACAATGAGCAGTTCTTC. Its translation: CASSLESGSGYNEQFF. The rearrangement links TRBV27 to TRBJ2-1; tentatively, D is TRBD2 (5 bases). V was pared by 3 bases and J by 4 bases, with 16 bases between. CDR1 is MNHEY and CDR2 is SMNVEV in the germline V gene (reference sequence). CDR3 length: 16 amino acids.